Listed here are 18 T cell receptor beta chains from one sample, sequenced in a study of identical twins (dated by TCRdb to about 2016). Receptors were amplified or captured by 5' RACE. The instrument given in TCRdb is Illumina HiSeq 2000. Using fastp at Q25 and MiXCR, TCRdb reprocessed the public reads and kept productive beta chains. Rows merge per CDR3 protein into single entries with the most common DNA and genes. This sample has some 560,000 distinct CDR3 sequences in its table, and 9.6% of those were observed once. In total, the top ten clones hold roughly 3% of the sample. These data also formed part of another study, on yellow fever vaccine responses in identical twins.

The sample taken for sequencing was PBMCs. All receptors come from a young woman in good health.

This clonotype appeared a few times. The chain employs TRBV18 and TRBJ2-7; 7 bases align to TRBD2. The CDR3 contains 15 residues. Germline trimming cut 6 bases from V and 5 bases from J; bases unmatched to any gene: 13. Germline CDR1 KGHSH, CDR2 LQKENI. The CDR3 here is CASSAGVLDGNEQYF. The CDR3 DNA is TGTGCCAGCTCGGCGGGGGTTTTGGATGGTAACGAGCAGTACTTC.

The chain links TRBV7-2 to TRBJ2-3; 9 nucleotides agree with TRBD2. Unmatched junction bases numbered 7, after V lost 1 base and J lost 2 bases. Germline loops: CDR1 SGHTA, CDR2 FQGNSA. CDR3 length equals 17 residues. CDR3 sequence (DNA): TGTGCCAGCAGCTTAGGGCCAGCGGGAGGAATCACAGATACGCAGTATTTT. This codes for CASSLGPAGGITDTQYF.

This clonotype has more than one count but fewer than ten. The chain employs TRBV12-3 or TRBV12-4 and TRBJ2-7, with TRBD2 identical over 13 bases. CDR3 length equals 16 residues. Trimming took 5 bases from V and 0 from J; bases not matched to a gene: 4. The CDR3 DNA reads as TGTGCCAGCAGTCCAGGGACTAGCGGGGCCTCCTACGAGCAGTACTTC. Encoded protein: CASSPGTSGASYEQYF.

The chain combines TRBV7-9 with TRBJ2-1; 9 bases align to TRBD1. CDR1 and CDR2 from the germline V gene are SEHNR and FQNEAQ (reference sequence). The length of the CDR3 is 14 residues. V lost 4 bases and J lost 8; bases outside the gene matches: 6. The CDR3 spells CASSSRDRVDEQFF. The CDR3 coding sequence is TGTGCCAGCAGCTCCCGGGACAGGGTCGATGAGCAGTTCTTC. The whole variable domain, remainder taken from reference TRBV7-9 and TRBJ2-1, is DTGVSQNPRHKITKRGQNVTFRCDPISEHNRLYWYRQTLGQGPEFLTYFQNEAQLEKSRLLSDRFSAERPKGSFSTLEIQRTEQGDSAMYLCASSSRDRVDEQFFGPGTRLTVL.

This clonotype was picked up a small number of times. J is TRBJ2-5 and V is TRBV14, with a weak D call TRBD2 (5 bases). Germline V gene sequence: CDR1 SGHDN, CDR2 FVKESK. The V end was cut by 0 bases, the J end by 1 base, with 21 bases between. There are 19 residues in the CDR3. In DNA form, the CDR3 reads TGTGCCAGCAGCCAAGACTGGAGGCAGGCCGAGGGCTTCCAAGAGACCCAGTACTTC. This codes for CASSQDWRQAEGFQETQYF.

This clonotype was counted many times. The V call is TRBV20-1, the J call TRBJ1-6; a weak D match, TRBD1 (6 bases). V lost 3 bases to trimming and J lost 13 bases, with 19 bases between them. CDR1 and CDR2 (germline): DFQATT, SNEGSKA (reference sequence). The length of the CDR3 is 14 residues. The CDR3, as DNA: TGCAGTGCTAGTTTGGGGGCGCAGGGTAAGCCCCTCCACTTT. Translated: CSASLGAQGKPLHF.

This clonotype was picked up many times. The CDR3 DNA reads as TGTGCCAGCAGCGCCGGGGACAATGAGCAGTTCTTC. This translates into CASSAGDNEQFF. V usage is TRBV9 and J usage is TRBJ2-1; perhaps TRBD2 as D (5 bases). The germline V and J ends were trimmed by 3 bases and 5 bases, with 6 bases remaining between them. Germline V lookup: CDR1 SGDLS, CDR2 YYNGEE. The CDR3 consists of 12 residues.

This clonotype appeared many times. The chain is built from TRBV20-1 and TRBJ1-2; D might be TRBD1 (5 bases). Germline V lookup: CDR1 DFQATT, CDR2 SNEGSKA (reference sequence). V was trimmed by 1 base and J by 3 bases, leaving 12 bases between them. This CDR3 is 14 amino acids long. CDR3 in amino acids: CSARVPGPDYGYTF. In nucleotides, the CDR3 is TGCAGTGCTAGAGTCCCAGGGCCGGACTATGGCTACACCTTC.

This clonotype showed up many times. This rearrangement joins TRBV20-1 to TRBJ2-7; the D call may be TRBD1 or TRBD2 (5 bases each). V lost 6 bases to trimming and J lost 3 bases, with 18 bases between them. The germline V gene encodes CDR1 DFQATT and CDR2 SNEGSKA (reference sequence). The CDR3 spans 14 residues. The CDR3 sequence: CSAIGTASDYEQYF. The CDR3 DNA reads as TGCAGTGCCATAGGGACCGCTTCCGACTACGAGCAGTACTTC.

This clonotype was counted at least ten times. The chain recombines TRBV9 with TRBJ2-1; maybe TRBD2 (6 bases). V was trimmed by 0 bases and J by 2 bases, leaving 27 bases between them. Germline V gene lookup returns CDR1 SGDLS and CDR2 YYNGEE. This CDR3 region has 21 residues. The DNA for the CDR3 is TGTGCCAGCAGCGTAGTCGGGACGGGGGATCGGCCGGGCGGAACCTACAATGAGCAGTTCTTC. The encoded protein is CASSVVGTGDRPGGTYNEQFF.

V is TRBV29-1 and J is TRBJ2-1; 7 bases agree with TRBD2. CDR3 size: 14 residues. With 4 bases clipped from V and 8 bases from J, the junction kept 11 bases outside the gene matches. Germline lookup yields CDR1 SQVTM and CDR2 ANQGSEA. CDR3 protein: CSVVSAGVLDEQFF. CDR3 sequence (DNA): TGCAGCGTTGTTAGCGCGGGAGTGTTAGATGAGCAGTTCTTC.

The J gene is TRBJ2-3, the V gene TRBV2; weak D call: TRBD1 (5 bases). Trimming took off 7 bases at V and 1 base at J, with 12 bases between the two ends. Per germline, CDR1 SNHLY and CDR2 FYNNEI. This CDR3 comprises 14 residues. CDR3 nucleotide sequence: TGTGCCAGCACTCTGGCCAGGGGCACAGATACGCAGTATTTT. This gives the protein CASTLARGTDTQYF.

In its sample, this clonotype was seen many times. This rearrangement joins TRBV20-1 to TRBJ2-1; TRBD2 matches 7 bases. The germline gives CDR1 DFQATT, CDR2 SNEGSKA (reference sequence). V lost 5 bases and J lost 3; bases outside the gene matches: 7. There are 14 residues in the CDR3. The CDR3 region is CSADTSAGYNEQFF. In DNA, the CDR3 is TGCAGTGCTGATACTAGCGCCGGCTACAATGAGCAGTTCTTC.

This clonotype was seen repeatedly, ten times or more. The genes are TRBV20-1 and TRBJ2-5; D may be TRBD1 (7 bases). The CDR3 extends over 13 amino acids. V lost 3 bases and J lost 5, with 13 bases in between. Germline-derived CDR1 and CDR2 are DFQATT and SNEGSKA (reference sequence). The DNA of the CDR3 is TGCAGTGCTAGCGTCCAGGGGGGTGAGACCCAGTACTTC. The encoded protein is CSASVQGGETQYF.

This clonotype has more than one count but fewer than ten. The chain employs TRBV12-3 or TRBV12-4 and TRBJ2-2; no reliable D call. The length of the CDR3 is 15 residues. V lost 2 bases and J 5 bases, leaving 12 bases between the germline ends. In DNA, the CDR3 is TGTGCCAGCAGTTTACGGGCAGAAACAACCGGGGAGCTGTTTTTT. It yields the protein CASSLRAETTGELFF.

The genes are TRBV10-3 and TRBJ2-1; D gene uncertain. The V gene's germline CDR1 is ENHRY and CDR2 SYGVKD. Trimming removed 10 bases at V and 0 bases at J, with 13 bases between. The CDR3 covers 14 residues. In nucleotides, the CDR3 is TGTGCCACCATTTTTGACGACTCCTACAATGAGCAGTTCTTC. Its translation: CATIFDDSYNEQFF.

The chain carries TRBV4-3 and TRBJ2-3; tentative D call: TRBD2 (5 bases). The CDR3 has 13 amino acids. V lost 4 bases and J 5 bases, leaving 10 bases between the germline ends. Germline loops: CDR1 LGHNA, CDR2 YSLEER. Here the CDR3 DNA reads TGCGCCAGCAGCCGAGAACGGGAAGATACGCAGTATTTT. It codes for CASSREREDTQYF.

This clonotype was found many times. V usage is TRBV11-2 and J usage is TRBJ1-4; 7 positions agree with TRBD1. In germline, CDR1 is SGHAT, CDR2 FQNNGV. Trimming took 5 bases from V and 5 from J; bases not matched to a gene: 2. The CDR3 consists of 13 residues. The CDR3 region has the DNA TGTGCCAGCAGCGGACAGGAAAATGAAAAACTGTTTTTT. Translating gives CASSGQENEKLFF.